What follows are 27 T cell receptor beta chains derived from one specimen sequenced in a study of T-cell reconstitution after alpha-beta-depleted transplantation in children. TCRbeta library construction was performed incorporating unique molecular identifiers. TCRdb analysed the PCR reads with MiXCR anew, one entry per CDR3 protein. Of about 250,000 distinct CDR3 sequences in the sample, more than 20% are singletons; the top ten hold 4.8%. The material was PBMCs, mostly from graft donor cells, obtained 360 days after TCRalphabeta/CD19-depleted stem cell transplant. These receptors were obtained from a female patient under 10 years old who had a stem cell transplant for congenital amegakaryocytic thrombocytopenia, so the T cells may come from the graft donor.

The rearrangement uses TRBV20-1 and TRBJ2-7; a possible D gene is TRBD1 (5 bases). Germline lookup yields CDR1 DFQATT and CDR2 SNEGSKA (reference sequence). The CDR3 length is 11 residues. V was pared by 1 base and J by 5 bases, with 6 bases between. In DNA, the CDR3 is TGCAGTGCTAGAGTAGGGGACGAGCAGTACTTC. This sequence encodes CSARVGDEQYF.

The genes are TRBV29-1 and TRBJ2-3; 14 bases match TRBD2. J gave up 5 bases and V 7 bases, and 5 bases lay outside the gene matches. CDR1 and CDR2 from the germline V gene are SQVTM and ANQGSEA. This CDR3 spans 14 amino acids. The CDR3 coding sequence is TGCAGCGCCCGACTAGCGGGAGGGATAGATACGCAGTATTTT. This sequence encodes CSARLAGGIDTQYF.

This rearrangement joins TRBV5-1 to TRBJ2-3; TRBD1 might be the D (5 bases). Trimming took off 3 bases at V and 10 bases at J, with 15 bases between the two ends. The CDR3 runs to 13 residues. The germline gives CDR1 SGHRS, CDR2 YFSETQ. CDR3 sequence reads: CASSSVRVGSQYF. Written as DNA, the CDR3 is TGCGCCAGCAGCTCGGTCAGGGTGGGGTCGCAGTATTTT.

The chain carries TRBV7-6 and TRBJ2-2, with TRBD2 matching 7 bases. Germline V gene lookup returns CDR1 SGHVS and CDR2 FNYEAQ. The CDR3 extends over 15 amino acids. V lost 6 bases, J lost 5 bases, and 9 bases stayed unmatched. In DNA, the CDR3 is TGTGCCAGCAGACGATCTAGCGGTCGAACCGGGGAGCTGTTTTTT. This translates into CASRRSSGRTGELFF. The full variable domain, in which reference TRBV7-6 and TRBJ2-2 provide the parts outside the CDR3, is GAGVSQSPRYKVTKRGQDVALRCDPISGHVSLYWYRQALGQGPEFLTYFNYEAQQDKSGLPNDRFSAERPEGSISTLTIQRTEQRDSAMYRCASRRSSGRTGELFFGEGSRLTVL.

A note on this clonotype: This may arise from a read error, as a much more abundant clone is one base away. This rearrangement joins TRBV12-3 or TRBV12-4 to TRBJ2-7; D not certain. V was clipped by 3 bases and J by 10 bases, with 16 bases between them. The CDR3 covers 13 residues. This CDR3 reads CASSFSGHGDQYF. CDR3 sequence (DNA): TGTGCCAGCAGTTTCTCAGGCCACGGCGACCAGTACTTC.

The V and J genes are TRBV7-9 and TRBJ1-6; no clear D. The V gene's germline CDR1 is SEHNR and CDR2 FQNEAQ (reference sequence). V lost 3 bases and J lost 7, with 7 bases in between. The CDR3 is 13 residues long. The CDR3 DNA reads TGTGCCAGCAGCTTCCTTGAAAATTCACCCCTCCACTTT. It translates to CASSFLENSPLHF.

This clonotype has at least ten counts. The chain joins TRBV5-1 to TRBJ2-5, with D possibly TRBD1 on 5 matching bases. The V end was cut by 0 bases, the J end by 5 bases, with 14 bases between. The CDR3 loop spans 15 amino acids. Germline V gene lookup returns CDR1 SGHRS and CDR2 YFSETQ. DNA of the CDR3: TGCGCCAGCAGCTTGGCCCCAGGGCCCTTCGAGACCCAGTACTTC. Its protein is CASSLAPGPFETQYF.

This clonotype was detected only once. The genes are TRBV7-6 and TRBJ1-4; no definite D call. The CDR3 runs 14 residues. V gave up 5 bases and J gave up 7 bases, with 14 bases separating them. Germline CDR1 is SGHVS and CDR2 is FNYEAQ. Here the CDR3 DNA reads TGTGCCAGCAGCCCCTCCGGTTTGGGTGAAAAACTGTTTTTT. Amino acids: CASSPSGLGEKLFF.

In its sample, this clonotype was seen many times. The CDR3 nucleotides are TGCAGCGTTGAAGAATTGGAGGGCCGCGATACGCAGTATTTT. Translating it yields CSVEELEGRDTQYF. The rearrangement joins TRBV29-1 to TRBJ2-3; D possibly corresponds to TRBD2 (6 bases). Trimming took 0 bases from V and 6 from J, leaving 13 bases between them. This CDR3 has 14 amino acids. In germline, CDR1 is SQVTM, CDR2 ANQGSEA.

The rearrangement joins TRBV27 to TRBJ2-7, with D possibly TRBD1 on 6 matching bases. The CDR3 length is 17 residues. Germline V gene lookup returns CDR1 MNHEY and CDR2 SMNVEV (reference sequence). The V end lost 2 bases, the J end lost 5 bases, and 22 bases lay between the germline ends. The CDR3 loop is CASSLLPPLQGPHEQYF. The CDR3 DNA sequence: TGTGCCAGCAGTTTACTCCCGCCTTTACAGGGACCCCACGAGCAGTACTTC.

This clonotype was counted a single time. The rearrangement joins TRBV30 to TRBJ1-1, with 8 bases matching TRBD1. With V trimmed by 8 bases and J by 1 base, 6 bases remained unmatched. The CDR3 covers 13 residues. Per the germline V gene, CDR1 is GTSNPN and CDR2 is SVGIG (reference sequence). The CDR3: CAIGQGANTEAFF. The CDR3 DNA follows: TGTGCCATAGGACAGGGTGCGAACACTGAAGCTTTCTTT.

In its sample, this clonotype was seen a few times. The rearrangement links TRBV5-1 to TRBJ2-1; maybe TRBD2 (6 bases). Germline CDR1 reads SGHRS; CDR2 reads YFSETQ. V was cut by 0 bases and J by 1 base, with 11 bases left in between. The CDR3 spans 16 residues. This CDR3 is CASSLEYGGSYNEQFF. CDR3 coding DNA: TGCGCCAGCAGCTTGGAGTACGGGGGTTCCTACAATGAGCAGTTCTTC.

The CDR3 region has the DNA TGCAGTGCTAGGCTGGGGCGGACCTCATCCTACGAGCAGTACTTC. This gives the protein CSARLGRTSSYEQYF. This chain joins TRBV20-1 and TRBJ2-7; tentative D call: TRBD1 (5 bases). Germline-derived CDR1 and CDR2 are DFQATT and SNEGSKA (reference sequence). The CDR3 consists of 15 residues. V lost 3 bases and J lost 1, with 16 bases in between.

The chain has TRBV5-1 and TRBJ2-7; TRBD1 agrees at 10 bases. CDR1 and CDR2 from the germline V gene are SGHRS and YFSETQ. Trimming cost V 4 bases and J 0 bases; bases outside gene matches: 4. The CDR3 has 15 amino acids. CDR3 sequence: CASSRGTGASYEQYF. The CDR3 DNA follows: TGCGCCAGCAGCAGGGGGACAGGGGCCTCCTACGAGCAGTACTTC. Drawing the rest from reference TRBV5-1 and TRBJ2-7, the complete variable domain is KAGVTQTPRYLIKTRGQQVTLSCSPISGHRSVSWYQQTPGQGLQFLFEYFSETQRNKGNFPGRFSGRQFSNSRSEMNVSTLELGDSALYLCASSRGTGASYEQYFGPGTRLTVT.

CDR3 nucleotides: TGTGCCAGCAGTGAAACTCGGGAGACCCAGTACTTC. Its protein is CASSETRETQYF. The V gene is TRBV25-1, the J gene TRBJ2-5; D is unresolved. The length of the CDR3 is 12 residues. V was pared by 2 bases and J by 5 bases, with 6 bases between. Germline lookup yields CDR1 MGHDK and CDR2 SYGVNS.

The chain combines TRBV11-2 with TRBJ2-2; 9 bases are a match to TRBD2. V shed 5 bases and J 3 bases; nucleotides not matched to a gene: 13. The CDR3 consists of 18 residues. Per germline, CDR1 SGHAT and CDR2 FQNNGV. The CDR3 sequence is CASSPSMAGGQYTGELFF. The CDR3 DNA reads as TGTGCCAGCAGCCCAAGCATGGCGGGGGGGCAGTACACCGGGGAGCTGTTTTTT. The whole variable domain, filled in from reference TRBV11-2 and TRBJ2-2, reads EAGVAQSPRYKIIEKRQSVAFWCNPISGHATLYWYQQILGQGPKLLIQFQNNGVVDDSQLPKDRFSAERLKGVDSTLKIQPAKLEDSAVYLCASSPSMAGGQYTGELFFGEGSRLTVL.

This clonotype was seen repeatedly, ten times or more. The chain combines TRBV4-1 with TRBJ2-2; D is ambiguous. This CDR3 is 13 amino acids long. Looked up from germline, CDR1 is MGHRA and CDR2 is YSYEKL. Trimming shortened V by 1 base and J by 6 bases, and 6 bases separated the two germline ends. CDR3 DNA: TGCGCCAGCAGCCAAGTCCCGGCCGGGGAGCTGTTTTTT. Its protein product is CASSQVPAGELFF.

This clonotype appeared a few times. The V call is TRBV15, the J call TRBJ2-3; D is undetermined. This CDR3 region has 16 residues. Trimming cost V 5 bases and J 3 bases, with 18 bases left between them. Germline V lookup: CDR1 LNHNV, CDR2 YYDKDF (reference sequence). Written as DNA, the CDR3 is TGTGCCACCAGCCCCCTGCGAGATTTCGGAACAGATACGCAGTATTTT. Its protein is CATSPLRDFGTDTQYF.

This chain links TRBV27 with TRBJ2-3; possible D gene TRBD2, 5 bases. The V end was cut by 1 base, the J end by 2 bases, with 13 bases between. Looked up from germline, CDR1 is MNHEY and CDR2 is SMNVEV (reference sequence). CDR3 length equals 16 residues. For the CDR3, the DNA is TGTGCCAGCAGTTTATATTGGCGGGCAGTCACAGATACGCAGTATTTT. Translating gives CASSLYWRAVTDTQYF.

The sample holds many counts of this clonotype. The CDR3 bases are TGTGCCAGCAGTTACAAACCCGGGACAGGGACATACTTC. It is translated as CASSYKPGTGTYF. The genes are TRBV6-5 and TRBJ2-7; 9 nucleotides agree with TRBD1. The junction had 9 bases not matched to a gene; V was cut back by 2 bases and J by 13 bases. CDR1 is MNHEY and CDR2 is SVGAGI in the germline V gene. There are 13 residues in the CDR3.

The chain uses TRBV7-9 and TRBJ2-3, with TRBD1 matching 9 bases. CDR1 SEHNR and CDR2 FQNEAQ come from the germline V gene (reference sequence). This CDR3 region has 17 residues. Trimming removed 5 bases from V and 2 bases from J; junction bases left unmatched: 11. The CDR3 is CASSGGYGQGNTDTQYF. The CDR3 bases are TGTGCCAGCAGCGGAGGGTACGGACAGGGGAACACAGATACGCAGTATTTT.

This clonotype was counted a few times. The chain has TRBV20-1 and TRBJ2-5, with D perhaps matching TRBD1 or TRBD2 (5 bases each). CDR1 and CDR2 from the germline V gene are DFQATT and SNEGSKA (reference sequence). This CDR3 has 18 residues. Between the trimmed V and J ends, which lost 0 bases and 2 bases, there was a span of 22 bases. The CDR3 spells CSARDRWMPGRLQETQYF. The CDR3 DNA sequence: TGCAGTGCTAGAGATCGTTGGATGCCGGGACGCTTACAAGAGACCCAGTACTTC.

This clonotype was seen repeatedly, ten times or more. The chain employs TRBV29-1 and TRBJ1-2; 7 bases line up with TRBD1. Germline V gene sequence: CDR1 SQVTM, CDR2 ANQGSEA. The CDR3 extends over 15 amino acids. V shed 7 bases and J 4 bases; nucleotides not matched to a gene: 15. The CDR3 loop reads CSALSPYRGTYGYTF. The DNA of the CDR3 is TGCAGCGCCCTCTCCCCCTACAGGGGCACCTATGGCTACACCTTC.

This clonotype was seen at least ten times. This chain links TRBV29-1 with TRBJ2-3, with D tentatively TRBD2 (5 bases). The germline gives CDR1 SQVTM, CDR2 ANQGSEA. V lost 0 bases, J lost 2 bases, and 18 bases lay in between. This CDR3 has 17 amino acids. The CDR3, as DNA: TGCAGCGTTGAAGATTTCTCCAGCGGCCACAACACAGATACGCAGTATTTT. This encodes CSVEDFSSGHNTDTQYF.

The rearrangement uses TRBV20-1 and TRBJ2-7; D possibly corresponds to TRBD2 (6 bases). CDR1 is DFQATT, CDR2 SNEGSKA, per germline (reference sequence). The CDR3 contains 15 residues. Trimming left V 1 base short and J 0 bases short, with 13 bases between. CDR3 nucleotides: TGCAGTGCTAGAGGAACTAGCCCGGGCTCCTACGAGCAGTACTTC. Translating it yields CSARGTSPGSYEQYF.

The chain uses TRBV5-1 and TRBJ2-1, with D unresolved. Per the germline V gene, CDR1 is SGHRS and CDR2 is YFSETQ. There are 14 residues in the CDR3. V dropped 7 bases and J dropped 0 bases, with 11 bases sitting between them. The CDR3 DNA follows: TGCGCCAGCGGGATACTATTCTCCTACAATGAGCAGTTCTTC. Encoded protein: CASGILFSYNEQFF.

The V gene is TRBV28, the J gene TRBJ2-1, with 7 bases lining up with TRBD1. The CDR3 sequence is 18 residues long. V was clipped by 6 bases and J by 6 bases; unmatched bases: 20. The germline gives CDR1 MDHEN, CDR2 SYDVKM. CDR3 nucleotides: TGTGCCAGCAGCCGGGACAGCAAGGATTTGAAGGGGACCAATGAGCAGTTCTTC. Protein product: CASSRDSKDLKGTNEQFF.